Detailed here is one T cell receptor beta chain. This sample was included in a study of early T cells in non-severe SARS-CoV-2 infection. Overall study: Sequencing input comprised bulk RNA from unsorted whole blood; chain pairing was not available.

The V end was cut by 3 bases, the J end by 3 bases, with 3 bases between. In germline, CDR1 is DFQATT, CDR2 SNEGSKA (reference sequence). This CDR3 comprises 11 residues. Unique molecular identifiers were affixed to single, distinct cDNA molecules. TCRdb re-called the 5' RACE reads with MiXCR, one entry per CDR3 protein. The sample has tens of thousands of distinct CDR3 sequences, about 10% seen once; the top ten hold approximately 6.5%. The genes are TRBV20-1 and TRBJ1-3; D is ambiguous. The clonotype comes from an adult who was a healthcare worker with PCR-confirmed SARS-CoV-2 infection or an uninfected control (not recorded which). Sequencing used whole blood. CDR3 DNA sequence: TGCAGTGCTAGTAGTGGAAACACCATATATTTT. This translates into CSASSGNTIYF.